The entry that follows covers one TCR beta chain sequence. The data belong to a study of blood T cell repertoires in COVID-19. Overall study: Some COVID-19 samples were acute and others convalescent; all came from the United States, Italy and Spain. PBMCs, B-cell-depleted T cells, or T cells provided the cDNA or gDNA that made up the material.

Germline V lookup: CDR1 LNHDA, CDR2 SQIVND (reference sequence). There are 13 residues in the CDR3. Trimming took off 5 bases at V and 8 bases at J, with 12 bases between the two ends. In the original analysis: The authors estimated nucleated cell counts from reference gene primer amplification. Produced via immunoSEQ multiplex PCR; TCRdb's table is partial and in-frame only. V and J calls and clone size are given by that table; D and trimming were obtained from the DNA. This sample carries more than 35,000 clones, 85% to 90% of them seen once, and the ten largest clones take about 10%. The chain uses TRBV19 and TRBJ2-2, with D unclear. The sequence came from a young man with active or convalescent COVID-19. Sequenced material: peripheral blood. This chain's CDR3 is CASSDSAPGELFF. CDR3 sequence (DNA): TGTGCCAGTAGTGATAGTGCTCCAGGGGAGCTGTTTTTT.